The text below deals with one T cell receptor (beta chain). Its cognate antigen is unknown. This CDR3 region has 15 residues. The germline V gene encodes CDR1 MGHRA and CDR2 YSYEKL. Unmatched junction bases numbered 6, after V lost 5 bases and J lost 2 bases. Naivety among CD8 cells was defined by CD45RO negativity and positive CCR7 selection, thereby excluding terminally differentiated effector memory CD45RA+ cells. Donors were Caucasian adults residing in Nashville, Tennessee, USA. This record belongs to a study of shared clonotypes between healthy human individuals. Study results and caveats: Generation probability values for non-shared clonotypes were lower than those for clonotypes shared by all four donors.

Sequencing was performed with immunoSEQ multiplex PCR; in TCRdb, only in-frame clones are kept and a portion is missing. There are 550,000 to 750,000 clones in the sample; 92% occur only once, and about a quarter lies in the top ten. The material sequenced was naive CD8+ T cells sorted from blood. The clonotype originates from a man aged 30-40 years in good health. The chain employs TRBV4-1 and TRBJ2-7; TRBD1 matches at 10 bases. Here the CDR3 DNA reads TGCGCCAGCAGCGCACCGGGACAGGGGACCTACGAGCAGTACTTC. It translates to CASSAPGQGTYEQYF.